This T cell receptor beta chain was captured by sequencing in a study of shared clonotypes between healthy human individuals. Germline V gene sequence: CDR1 MNHEY, CDR2 SMNVEV (reference sequence). V was clipped by 6 bases and J by 3 bases; unmatched bases: 15. CDR3 length: 17 residues. Naive CD8 cells comprised CD45RO-negative, CCR7-positively selected cells, excluding terminally differentiated effector memory CD45RA+ cells. As to this clone: Its target is not known.

Using immunoSEQ multiplex PCR, the repertoire was profiled, and TCRdb retains in-frame clones only, with some absent. The sample includes about 2 million clones, approximately 94% seen only once; the top ten take around 1%. Whole-study findings and limits: Richness estimates generally favored naive over memory subsets.

The TCR originated in a young man in good health. This chain joins TRBV27 and TRBJ2-7; TRBD2 matches at 9 bases. Sequences were obtained from naive CD8+ T cells sorted from blood. For the CDR3, the DNA is TGTGCCAGCAGCCTTATTGGGGCTAGCGGGGAACTCTACGAGCAGTACTTC. Protein: CASSLIGASGELYEQYF.